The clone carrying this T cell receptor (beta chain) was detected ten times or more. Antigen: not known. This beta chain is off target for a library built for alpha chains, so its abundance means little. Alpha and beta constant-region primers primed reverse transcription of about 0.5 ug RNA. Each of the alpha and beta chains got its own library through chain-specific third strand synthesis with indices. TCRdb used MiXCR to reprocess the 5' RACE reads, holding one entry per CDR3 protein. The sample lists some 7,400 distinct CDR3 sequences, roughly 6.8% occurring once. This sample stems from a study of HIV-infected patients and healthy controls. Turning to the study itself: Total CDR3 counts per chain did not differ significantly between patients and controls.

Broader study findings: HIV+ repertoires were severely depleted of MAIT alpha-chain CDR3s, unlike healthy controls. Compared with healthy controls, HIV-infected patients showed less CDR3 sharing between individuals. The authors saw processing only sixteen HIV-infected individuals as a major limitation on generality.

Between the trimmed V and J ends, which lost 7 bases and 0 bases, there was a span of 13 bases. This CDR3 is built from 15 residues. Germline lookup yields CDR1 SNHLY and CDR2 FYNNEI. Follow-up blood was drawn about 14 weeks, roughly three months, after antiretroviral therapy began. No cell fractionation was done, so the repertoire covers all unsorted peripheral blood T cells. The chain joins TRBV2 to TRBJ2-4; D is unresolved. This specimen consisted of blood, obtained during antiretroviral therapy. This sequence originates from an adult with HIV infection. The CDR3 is CASTALVLAKNIQYF. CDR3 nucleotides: TGTGCCAGCACGGCCTTAGTCCTAGCCAAAAACATTCAGTACTTC.